These 29 T cell receptor beta chains came from one sample sequenced in a study of OX40 agonist ivuxolimab in advanced cancers. Repertoires were generated with immunoSEQ multiplex PCR, while TCRdb's copy carries only in-frame clones and drops some. The sample includes around 74,000 clones, around 86% of them seen just once. The source material was CD4+ or CD8+ T cells sorted from blood, sampled in a trial of the OX40 agonist ivuxolimab. The receptors shown here come from an adult with an advanced solid tumor such as melanoma, head and neck, liver or kidney cancer.

The chain joins TRBV9 to TRBJ2-7; 10 bases map to TRBD1. This CDR3 is 14 amino acids long. CDR1 is SGDLS, CDR2 YYNGEE, per germline. Trimming removed 4 bases from V and 6 bases from J; junction bases left unmatched: 7. The CDR3 sequence: CASSFGTGVGEQYF. Written as DNA, the CDR3 is TGTGCCAGCAGCTTCGGGACAGGGGTAGGCGAGCAGTACTTC.

This CDR3 is CASSADRWSGELFF. The CDR3 DNA is TGTGCCAGCAGTGCCGACAGGTGGTCCGGGGAGCTGTTTTTT. The rearrangement joins TRBV7-3 to TRBJ2-2; a possible D gene is TRBD1 (6 bases). CDR3 length equals 14 residues. V lost 6 bases and J 6 bases, leaving 14 bases between the germline ends. Germline CDR1 and CDR2: SGHTA and FQGTGA.

The V and J genes are TRBV30 and TRBJ1-2; D ambiguous. Per the germline V gene, CDR1 is GTSNPN and CDR2 is SVGIG (reference sequence). Trimming stripped 0 bases from V and 7 bases from J, with 9 bases between. This CDR3 comprises 12 residues. The DNA for the CDR3 is TGTGCCTGGAGTGTAGTGGGTGGTGGCTACACCTTC. Encoded protein: CAWSVVGGGYTF.

This clone was picked up one time. The chain uses TRBV5-6 and TRBJ2-1; TRBD1 matches at 9 bases. With V trimmed by 3 bases and J by 10 bases, 11 bases remained unmatched. Per the germline V gene, CDR1 is SGHDT and CDR2 is YYEEEE. The CDR3 covers 15 residues. The CDR3: CASSSWDRAGWEQFF. DNA of the CDR3: TGTGCCAGCAGCTCCTGGGACAGGGCCGGATGGGAGCAGTTCTTC.

V is TRBV5-5 and J is TRBJ2-2; possibly TRBD1 for D (5 bases). The V gene's germline CDR1 is SGHKS and CDR2 YYEKEE (reference sequence). The V end lost 1 base, the J end lost 6 bases, and 10 bases lay between the germline ends. CDR3 length equals 14 residues. The CDR3 nucleotides read TGTGCCAGCAGCTTGCGCCAGGGCCCCGGGGAGCTGTTTTTT. This codes for CASSLRQGPGELFF.

The gene calls are TRBV7-2 and TRBJ1-2; 7 positions match TRBD1. V shed 4 bases and J 6 bases; nucleotides not matched to a gene: 11. Germline-derived CDR1 and CDR2 are SGHTA and FQGNSA. CDR3 size: 15 residues. CDR3 in DNA: TGTGCCAGCAGCTCAAGACAGGGTAGTAGGAATGGCTACACCTTC. Translation gives CASSSRQGSRNGYTF.

This clone was recorded only once. This chain uses TRBV7-6 with TRBJ2-5; 7 bases are shared with TRBD1. The CDR3 length is 14 residues. Germline trimming cut 5 bases from V and 9 bases from J; bases unmatched to any gene: 12. Germline values: CDR1 SGHVS, CDR2 FNYEAQ. The CDR3 nucleotides read TGTGCCAGCAGCGTGGACAGGAGATCAGGGGCCCAGTACTTC. Its translation is CASSVDRRSGAQYF.

Comments on this clone: The junction departs from the called germline gene at one end, perhaps through a read error. This chain connects TRBV5-8 to TRBJ2-2; D not certain. Germline CDR1 is SGHTS and CDR2 is YDEGEE. CDR3 length equals 16 residues. CDR3 amino acids: CASRLGSTSNTGELFF. The CDR3 DNA follows: TGTGCCAGCAGGTTGGGAAGTACTTCGAACACCGGGGAGCTGTTTTTT.

This chain uses TRBV2 with TRBJ1-3; 8 bases line up with TRBD1. The CDR3 sequence is 16 residues long. The germline V gene has CDR1 SNHLY and CDR2 FYNNEI. Trimming cost V 5 bases and J 0 bases; bases outside gene matches: 6. CDR3 nucleotides: TGTGCCAGCAGTCCGGGACAGGTGTACTCTGGAAACACCATATATTTT. This codes for CASSPGQVYSGNTIYF.

The gene calls are TRBV10-3 and TRBJ2-7; D remains ambiguous. Per the germline V gene, CDR1 is ENHRY and CDR2 is SYGVKD. This CDR3 is 15 amino acids long. V shed 0 bases and J shed 6 bases, with 15 bases lying between them. Here the CDR3 DNA reads TGTGCCATCAGTGAGTCTGTTGGGAACATGGGCGAGCAGTACTTC. This encodes CAISESVGNMGEQYF.

The chain couples TRBV9 to TRBJ2-5, with D possibly matching TRBD2 (5 bases). Trimming took off 0 bases at V and 1 base at J, with 10 bases between the two ends. In germline, CDR1 is SGDLS, CDR2 YYNGEE. The CDR3 contains 15 residues. DNA for the CDR3: TGTGCCAGCAGCGTAGGGACTGGGCTCCAAGAGACCCAGTACTTC. Amino acid sequence: CASSVGTGLQETQYF. The variable domain in full, completed from reference TRBV9 and TRBJ2-5, reads DSGVTQTPKHLITATGQRVTLRCSPRSGDLSVYWYQQSLDQGLQFLIQYYNGEERAKGNILERFSAQQFPDLHSELNLSSLELGDSALYFCASSVGTGLQETQYFGPGTRLLVL.

The chain joins TRBV4-1 to TRBJ1-5; TRBD1 might be the D (5 bases). The CDR3 is made up of 15 amino acids. CDR1 and CDR2 from the germline V gene are MGHRA and YSYEKL. V shed 0 bases and J shed 6 bases, with 12 bases lying between them. The CDR3 region has the DNA TGCGCCAGCAGCCAAGATAGTAGGGACGGTCAGCCCCAGCATTTT. Translation gives CASSQDSRDGQPQHF.

The CDR3 loop is CASSANRATGAKNIQYF. CDR3 coding DNA: TGTGCCAGCAGTGCCAATCGGGCAACCGGGGCCAAAAACATTCAGTACTTC. The chain joins TRBV6-1 to TRBJ2-4; no clear D gene. CDR1 is MNHNS and CDR2 is SASEGT in the germline V gene. Between the trimmed V and J ends, which lost 4 bases and 1 base, there was a span of 17 bases. The length of the CDR3 is 17 residues.

This chain uses TRBV6-6 with TRBJ2-2, with D unclear. V shed 2 bases and J shed 4 bases, with 8 bases lying between them. The germline gives CDR1 MNHNY, CDR2 SVGAGI (reference sequence). The CDR3 has 14 amino acids. This CDR3 is CASSYATPTGELFF. The CDR3 DNA reads TGTGCCAGCAGTTACGCCACCCCCACCGGGGAGCTGTTTTTT.

This clone was recorded once. The V gene is TRBV5-1, the J gene TRBJ2-7; no clear D gene. The ends were cut back, 0 bases at V and 0 bases at J, with 10 bases in the middle. The CDR3 runs 15 residues. In germline, CDR1 is SGHRS, CDR2 YFSETQ. The CDR3 DNA sequence: TGCGCCAGCAGCTTGGGGTCCTCCATCTCCTACGAGCAGTACTTC. Translating it yields CASSLGSSISYEQYF.

The genes are TRBV7-9 and TRBJ1-5; TRBD1 is a possible D gene (5 bases). The CDR3 totals 13 residues. The germline V gene has CDR1 SEHNR and CDR2 FQNEAQ (reference sequence). The V and J ends lost 5 bases and 10 bases respectively, with 15 bases between them. The CDR3 here is CASSVGGGVPQHF. The CDR3 bases are TGTGCCAGCAGCGTCGGTGGGGGGGTTCCCCAGCATTTT.

This clone is a singleton in its sample. The chain couples TRBV5-5 to TRBJ1-2; D is unresolved. V gave up 2 bases and J gave up 7 bases, with 15 bases separating them. CDR1 and CDR2 from the germline V gene are SGHKS and YYEKEE (reference sequence). CDR3 length equals 14 residues. The CDR3 DNA sequence: TGTGCCAGCAGCTTTTCCTTCACCGGTAGTGGCTACACCTTC. Its translation is CASSFSFTGSGYTF.

The gene calls are TRBV6-5 and TRBJ2-7; D perhaps matches TRBD1 (6 bases). This CDR3 contains 13 residues. Trimming took off 5 bases at V and 9 bases at J, with 17 bases between the two ends. Germline CDR1 MNHEY, CDR2 SVGAGI. The CDR3 DNA sequence: TGTGCCAGCAGTGGGACGGACAGTACGAGGCAGTACTTC. Amino acid sequence: CASSGTDSTRQYF.

The chain employs TRBV27 and TRBJ1-1; 8 bases line up with TRBD1. The CDR3 extends over 17 amino acids. In germline, CDR1 is MNHEY, CDR2 SMNVEV (reference sequence). The J segment lost 1 base and the V segment lost 4 bases, leaving 11 bases of the junction unmatched. CDR3 residues: CASSSQTGAARNTEAFF. DNA for the CDR3: TGTGCCAGCAGTTCCCAGACAGGGGCTGCGCGGAACACTGAAGCTTTCTTT.

The chain uses TRBV5-1 and TRBJ1-2, with TRBD1 as a possible D gene (6 bases). This CDR3 is 13 amino acids long. V was cut by 5 bases and J by 14 bases, with 22 bases left in between. Germline V gene lookup returns CDR1 SGHRS and CDR2 YFSETQ. DNA for the CDR3: TGCGCCAGCAGAAACCGGGACACGCCGCTGTGGACCTTC. Translating it yields CASRNRDTPLWTF.

The V gene is TRBV4-2, the J gene TRBJ1-2; D is ambiguous. The V end was cut by 0 bases, the J end by 1 base, with 6 bases between. In germline, CDR1 is LGHNA, CDR2 YNFKEQ. CDR3 length: 14 amino acids. DNA for the CDR3: TGTGCCAGCAGCCAAGATCCAGATAACTATGGCTACACCTTC. This encodes CASSQDPDNYGYTF.

The chain combines TRBV5-8 with TRBJ2-7; D is unclear. Between the trimmed V and J ends, which lost 5 bases and 0 bases, there was a span of 6 bases. The CDR3 has 12 amino acids. CDR1 is SGHTS, CDR2 YDEGEE, per germline. The CDR3 nucleotides read TGTGCCAGCAGATATAACTCCTACGAGCAGTACTTC. This translates into CASRYNSYEQYF.

This clone is a singleton in its sample. For the CDR3, the DNA is TGTGCCAGCAGTGAGGTAGGATCGGGGCCAGATACGCAGTATTTT. It yields the protein CASSEVGSGPDTQYF. The chain carries TRBV2 and TRBJ2-3; the D call may be TRBD1 or TRBD2 (5 bases each). Germline V lookup: CDR1 SNHLY, CDR2 FYNNEI. The CDR3 contains 15 residues. Trimming removed 3 bases from V and 4 bases from J, with 14 bases in between.

In this sample, this clone turned up once. The chain is built from TRBV5-1 and TRBJ1-3; D gene unclear. Between the trimmed V and J ends, which lost 1 base and 0 bases, there was a span of 8 bases. The CDR3 runs 15 residues. In germline, CDR1 is SGHRS, CDR2 YFSETQ. The CDR3 reads CASSLTGDSGNTIYF. Written as DNA, the CDR3 is TGCGCCAGCAGCTTGACGGGAGACTCTGGAAACACCATATATTTT.

Here the CDR3 reads CASTQTGGSEKLFF. CDR3 sequence (DNA): TGTGCCAGCACCCAGACAGGGGGAAGTGAAAAACTGTTTTTT. The rearrangement uses TRBV2 and TRBJ1-4, with TRBD1 matching over 9 bases. The CDR3 totals 14 residues. The ends lost 7 bases at V and 7 bases at J; junction bases unmatched: 7. Germline V gene sequence: CDR1 SNHLY, CDR2 FYNNEI.

The CDR3 sequence: CAWSVLIEGTDTQYF. CDR3 sequence (DNA): TGTGCCTGGAGTGTACTGATAGAAGGCACAGATACGCAGTATTTT. The chain is built from TRBV30 and TRBJ2-3; no firm D call. Germline V CDR1 and CDR2: GTSNPN, SVGIG (reference sequence). The CDR3 covers 15 residues. V shed 0 bases and J shed 1 base, with 11 bases lying between them.

The V gene is TRBV6-5, the J gene TRBJ1-2, with D possibly TRBD1 on 5 matching bases. CDR3 size: 14 residues. V lost 1 base to trimming and J lost 5 bases, with 11 bases between them. The germline CDR1 and CDR2 sequences are MNHEY and SVGAGI. CDR3 DNA sequence: TGTGCCAGCAGTTACTACGGGACGGAGTATGGCTACACCTTC. Protein: CASSYYGTEYGYTF.

The chain links TRBV4-3 to TRBJ1-6; no clear D gene. Trimming removed 5 bases at V and 7 bases at J, with 12 bases between. Germline lookup yields CDR1 LGHNA and CDR2 YSLEER. This CDR3 has 14 residues. CDR3 DNA sequence: TGCGCCAGCAGCTATCCTTCGCAGAATTCACCCCTCCACTTT. The encoded protein is CASSYPSQNSPLHF.

The V call is TRBV27, the J call TRBJ1-6; D unclear. CDR1 and CDR2 from the germline V gene are MNHEY and SMNVEV (reference sequence). This CDR3 spans 17 amino acids. With 4 bases removed from V and 10 bases from J, the gap between germline ends came to 23 bases. The DNA for the CDR3 is TGTGCCAGCAGTTGGGCCCGGACCGCGGCCAATATATCACCCCTCCACTTT. Its protein is CASSWARTAANISPLHF.